This T cell receptor beta chain was obtained from a study of blood T cell repertoires in COVID-19. Across the whole study: PBMCs, B-cell-depleted T cells, or T cells provided the cDNA or gDNA that made up the material.

Germline CDR1 is WSHSY and CDR2 is SAAADI. V was clipped by 4 bases and J by 1 base, with 8 bases between them. The CDR3 is 14 residues long. Generated by immunoSEQ multiplex PCR, the TCRdb table keeps only in-frame clones and is missing some. Of 250,000 to 300,000 clones listed, more than 75% are singletons. This clone has a single count. This receptor was identified in a woman aged 55-75 years in a cohort exposed to, infected with or recovered from COVID-19 (not recorded which). Material: PBMCs or T cells enriched from blood (not recorded which). V usage is TRBV10-2 and J usage is TRBJ1-3; D gene unclear. CDR3 sequence reads: CASSVYLSGNTIYF. CDR3 bases: TGCGCCAGCAGTGTCTACCTATCTGGAAACACCATATATTTT.